This T cell receptor (beta chain) was documented in a study of breast tumors, draining lymph nodes, adjacent tissues. There are many counts of this clonotype. Its antigen remains unknown. CDR1 and CDR2 (germline): DFQATT, SNEGSKA (reference sequence). V shed 6 bases and J 7 bases; nucleotides not matched to a gene: 8. CDR3 size: 15 residues. General study findings and limits: Compared with basal-like, luminal-like tumors shared significantly more repertoire with nontumor tissue.

TCRdb re-called the multiplex PCR reads with MiXCR, one entry per CDR3 protein. The data show under 35,000 distinct CDR3 sequences, about 63% seen once. V gene TRBV20-1 combines with J gene TRBJ2-1; 14 positions match TRBD2. The sample was breast tumor tissue. This sequence originates from a female donor with breast cancer. Some clones in this sample may be carry-over from other donors' samples. The CDR3: CSARLAGGPGNEQFF. In DNA form, the CDR3 reads TGCAGTGCCAGACTAGCGGGAGGGCCGGGGAATGAGCAGTTCTTC.